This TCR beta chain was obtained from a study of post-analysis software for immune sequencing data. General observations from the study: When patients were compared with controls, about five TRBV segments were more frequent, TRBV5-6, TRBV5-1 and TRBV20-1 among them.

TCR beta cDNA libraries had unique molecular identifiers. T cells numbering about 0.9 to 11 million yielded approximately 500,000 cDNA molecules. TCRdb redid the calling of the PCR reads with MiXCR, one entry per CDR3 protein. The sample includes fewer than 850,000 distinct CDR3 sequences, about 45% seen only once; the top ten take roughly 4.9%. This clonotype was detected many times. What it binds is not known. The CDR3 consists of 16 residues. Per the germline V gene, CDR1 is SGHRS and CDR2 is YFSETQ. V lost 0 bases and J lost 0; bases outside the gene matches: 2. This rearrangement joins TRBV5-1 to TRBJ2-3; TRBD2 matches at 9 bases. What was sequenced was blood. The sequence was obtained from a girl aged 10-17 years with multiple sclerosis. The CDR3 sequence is CASSLGLAGSTDTQYF. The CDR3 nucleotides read TGCGCCAGCAGCTTGGGGCTAGCGGGGAGCACAGATACGCAGTATTTT.